One sample yielded the 8 T cell receptor beta chains listed below, sequenced in a study of vaccination effects on CD4 cells after COVID-19. Peptide-pool stimulation followed by sequencing identified expanded antigen-specific CD4+ clonotypes in the ViraFEST assay. Culturing for approximately 10 days preceded CD4+ T cell isolation. Vaccine administered to participants consisted of two doses of either BNT162b2 or mRNA-1273. These receptors have no known antigen. Only in-frame clones appear in the TCRdb table, and some are missing; sequencing was by immunoSEQ multiplex PCR. The table shows tens of thousands of clones, with roughly 71% occurring only once. Sample: CD4+ T cells from PBMCs cultured with HCoV-NL63 spike peptides, taken after COVID-19 vaccination. These receptors came from a human donor who received a COVID-19 vaccine.

This clone has just a few counts. The rearrangement joins TRBV18 to TRBJ1-2; 8 nucleotides agree with TRBD1. The CDR3 loop spans 18 amino acids. The ends lost 1 base at V and 4 bases at J; junction bases unmatched: 14. Germline assignment: CDR1 KGHSH and CDR2 LQKENI. The chain's CDR3 is CASSPLGLLQGAGYGYTF. The CDR3 region has the DNA TGTGCCAGCTCACCACTAGGACTCCTTCAGGGGGCTGGCTATGGCTACACCTTC.

The J gene is TRBJ1-2, the V gene TRBV12-3 or TRBV12-4, with no clear D. Deletions cut 2 bases from V and 6 bases from J, with 7 bases between. The CDR3 contains 12 residues. The CDR3 nucleotides read TGTGCCAGCAGTTTATCTGGGCATGGCTACACCTTC. This sequence encodes CASSLSGHGYTF.

The chain recombines TRBV11-3 with TRBJ2-1; D is unresolved. V lost 0 bases to trimming and J lost 3 bases, with 3 bases between them. The CDR3 spans 13 residues. Germline lookup yields CDR1 SGHNT and CDR2 YENEEA. CDR3 in amino acids: CASSLDFYNEQFF. The CDR3 DNA follows: TGTGCCAGCAGCTTAGACTTCTACAATGAGCAGTTCTTC.

V usage is TRBV6-1 and J usage is TRBJ2-7, with 7 bases aligning to TRBD1. This CDR3 spans 15 amino acids. The germline CDR1 and CDR2 sequences are MNHNS and SASEGT. With V trimmed by 0 bases and J by 0 bases, 2 bases remained unmatched. The CDR3 sequence: CASSEAPGGSYEQYF. The CDR3 nucleotides read TGTGCCAGCAGTGAAGCGCCAGGGGGCTCCTACGAGCAGTACTTC.

The table lists this clone with a few counts. V is TRBV6-1 and J is TRBJ2-3; D tentatively reads TRBD1 or TRBD2 (5 bases each). The CDR3 is made up of 11 amino acids. Germline CDR1 and CDR2: MNHNS and SASEGT. With 3 bases removed from V and 8 bases from J, the gap between germline ends came to 6 bases. CDR3 region: CASSEGPTQYF. CDR3 in DNA: TGTGCCAGCAGTGAGGGACCTACGCAGTATTTT.

The rearrangement joins TRBV11-2 to TRBJ1-2, with D possibly being TRBD1 (5 bases). The V gene's germline CDR1 is SGHAT and CDR2 FQNNGV. V was shortened by 5 bases and J by 4 bases, with 14 bases between the two germline ends. The CDR3 has 14 residues. CDR3 loop: CASSPDSSLYGYTF. CDR3 bases: TGTGCCAGCAGCCCTGACAGTTCTCTCTATGGCTACACCTTC. The whole variable domain, remainder taken from reference TRBV11-2 and TRBJ1-2, is EAGVAQSPRYKIIEKRQSVAFWCNPISGHATLYWYQQILGQGPKLLIQFQNNGVVDDSQLPKDRFSAERLKGVDSTLKIQPAKLEDSAVYLCASSPDSSLYGYTFGSGTRLTVV.

V is TRBV29-1 and J is TRBJ2-1, with 13 nucleotides matching TRBD2. The germline V gene has CDR1 SQVTM and CDR2 ANQGSEA. V dropped 8 bases and J dropped 9; count of bases not matched to a gene: 13. The CDR3 loop spans 15 amino acids. The CDR3 DNA is TGCAGCACACGAGGACTAGCGGGAGTAGTCGGTGAGCAGTTCTTC. It encodes CSTRGLAGVVGEQFF.

DNA of the CDR3: TGTGCCAGCAGCGTAGACAGGGTGGAAGAAAAACTGTTTTTT. This sequence encodes CASSVDRVEEKLFF. V is TRBV9 and J is TRBJ1-4; D is possibly TRBD1 (6 bases). Germline loops: CDR1 SGDLS, CDR2 YYNGEE. Trimming pared 0 bases from V and 8 bases from J, leaving 11 bases between. The CDR3 sequence is 14 residues long.